What follows are 12 T cell receptor beta chains derived from one specimen sequenced in a study of CD8 T cells in ankylosing spondylitis. TCRdb reanalysed the 5' RACE reads using MiXCR and keeps one entry per CDR3 protein. The sample consists of about 140,000 distinct CDR3 sequences, roughly 8% of them appearing once. Sequencing used synovial fluid, either unsorted or a sorted T cell fraction (not recorded which). The receptors were gathered from a male donor with ankylosing spondylitis.

This clonotype was counted many times. The chain recombines TRBV5-1 with TRBJ1-1, with 10 bases lining up with TRBD1. Germline V gene lookup returns CDR1 SGHRS and CDR2 YFSETQ. This CDR3 region has 15 residues. J was trimmed by 7 bases and V by 4 bases; bases with no gene match: 10. The CDR3 reads CASSIGTGEGGEAFF. In nucleotides, the CDR3 is TGCGCCAGCAGCATCGGGACAGGGGAGGGGGGTGAAGCTTTCTTT.

In this sample, this clonotype turned up many times. The J gene is TRBJ2-2, the V gene TRBV4-2; 8 bases are shared with TRBD2. This CDR3 spans 15 amino acids. Germline trimming cut 1 base from V and 6 bases from J; bases unmatched to any gene: 4. From germline, CDR1 is LGHNA and CDR2 YNFKEQ. The DNA of the CDR3 is TGTGCCAGCAGCCAAGCCGGGAGGGCCGCCGGGGAGCTGTTTTTT. Translated: CASSQAGRAAGELFF.

The chain recombines TRBV2 with TRBJ2-4; TRBD2 agrees at 14 bases. V lost 6 bases, J lost 11 bases, and 21 bases stayed unmatched. This CDR3 spans 19 amino acids. CDR1 SNHLY and CDR2 FYNNEI come from the germline V gene. The CDR3 here is CASSAGGGLAGGPFNVQYF. As DNA, the CDR3 is TGTGCCAGCAGCGCAGGGGGTGGACTAGCGGGAGGACCCTTCAATGTTCAGTACTTC.

This clonotype has only a few counts. The chain combines TRBV20-1 with TRBJ2-7; tentative D call: TRBD2 (6 bases). Germline V lookup: CDR1 DFQATT, CDR2 SNEGSKA (reference sequence). Trimming removed 5 bases at V and 2 bases at J, with 13 bases between. The CDR3 contains 13 residues. The CDR3 protein is CSARDSSAYEQYF. CDR3 nucleotide sequence: TGCAGTGCTCGGGACTCGTCAGCCTACGAGCAGTACTTC.

Note on this clonotype: The junction departs from the called germline gene at one end, perhaps through a read error. The rearrangement links TRBV2 to TRBJ1-6; D unresolved. Germline CDR1 is SNHLY and CDR2 is FYNNEI. This CDR3 spans 14 amino acids. The CDR3 nucleotides are TGTGCCAGCAGTGTGCGGACCTACAATTCACCCCTCCACTTT. As protein: CASSVRTYNSPLHF.

A few counts support this clonotype. The CDR3 region has the DNA TGTGCCAGCAGCCGCACAGGGACTAGCGGGGCCTACGAGCAGTACTTC. Amino acids: CASSRTGTSGAYEQYF. The gene calls are TRBV7-2 and TRBJ2-7; 13 nucleotides agree with TRBD2. The germline V gene has CDR1 SGHTA and CDR2 FQGNSA. The CDR3 covers 16 residues. Trimming at V came to 5 bases and at J to 2 bases, leaving 6 bases not matched to a gene.

V gene TRBV6-1 combines with J gene TRBJ1-6; a possible D gene is TRBD1 (6 bases). The germline V gene has CDR1 MNHNS and CDR2 SASEGT. V lost 7 bases to trimming and J lost 4 bases, with 14 bases between them. The CDR3 is 15 amino acids. The CDR3 reads CASMTGRLYNSPLHF. CDR3 DNA: TGTGCCAGCATGACAGGACGGCTATATAATTCACCCCTCCACTTT.

This chain joins TRBV7-2 and TRBJ1-3; D uncertain. V lost 3 bases to trimming and J lost 5 bases, with 11 bases between them. The CDR3 contains 14 residues. Per the germline V gene, CDR1 is SGHTA and CDR2 is FQGNSA. CDR3 nucleotides: TGTGCCAGCAGCTTGGCGTCAGAGAGAAACACCATATATTTT. This codes for CASSLASERNTIYF.

This clonotype was detected many times. V is TRBV5-1 and J is TRBJ1-5; D unresolved. Germline lookup yields CDR1 SGHRS and CDR2 YFSETQ. This CDR3 is 13 amino acids long. The V end lost 4 bases, the J end lost 5 bases, and 10 bases lay between the germline ends. The CDR3 nucleotides are TGCGCCAGCAGCCAAGATGGGGATCAGCCCCAGCATTTT. This gives the protein CASSQDGDQPQHF. Complete variable domain (other parts from reference TRBV5-1 and TRBJ1-5): KAGVTQTPRYLIKTRGQQVTLSCSPISGHRSVSWYQQTPGQGLQFLFEYFSETQRNKGNFPGRFSGRQFSNSRSEMNVSTLELGDSALYLCASSQDGDQPQHFGDGTRLSIL.

Ten or more counts support this clonotype. The chain uses TRBV29-1 and TRBJ2-3; D gene ambiguous. V dropped 2 bases and J dropped 6 bases, with 15 bases sitting between them. CDR1 is SQVTM, CDR2 ANQGSEA, per germline. The CDR3 runs to 14 residues. CDR3 protein: CSVESATRADTQYF. As DNA, the CDR3 is TGCAGCGTTGAATCGGCTACAAGGGCCGATACGCAGTATTTT.

This clonotype was seen at least ten times. CDR3 coding DNA: TGCAGTGTCCCGGGACAGCCGTACGAGCAGTACTTC. The encoded protein is CSVPGQPYEQYF. The V and J genes are TRBV20-1 and TRBJ2-7; 7 positions match TRBD1. The germline CDR1 and CDR2 sequences are DFQATT and SNEGSKA (reference sequence). There are 12 residues in the CDR3. Trimming removed 7 bases from V and 4 bases from J; junction bases left unmatched: 7.

The V gene is TRBV5-1, the J gene TRBJ2-1, with 7 bases aligning to TRBD1. CDR1 is SGHRS and CDR2 is YFSETQ in the germline V gene. Trimming cost V 4 bases and J 5 bases; bases outside gene matches: 12. This CDR3 has 16 amino acids. DNA for the CDR3: TGCGCCAGCAGCATAGGGGCTTGGGACAGTGACAATGAGCAGTTCTTC. This translates into CASSIGAWDSDNEQFF.